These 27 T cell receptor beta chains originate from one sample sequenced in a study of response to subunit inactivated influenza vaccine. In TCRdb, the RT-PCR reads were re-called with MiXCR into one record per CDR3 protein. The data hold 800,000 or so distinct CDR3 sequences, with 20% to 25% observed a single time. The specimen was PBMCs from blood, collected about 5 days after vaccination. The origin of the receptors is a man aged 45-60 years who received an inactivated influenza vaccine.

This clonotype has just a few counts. CDR3 amino acids: CASSFRNTGRTWDYEQYF. CDR3 nucleotides: TGTGCCAGCAGTTTTCGTAATACCGGGAGGACGTGGGACTACGAGCAGTACTTC. The chain employs TRBV28 and TRBJ2-7, with 7 bases that match TRBD2. J gave up 3 bases and V 3 bases, and 17 bases lay outside the gene matches. CDR3 length equals 18 residues. Germline V CDR1 and CDR2: MDHEN, SYDVKM.

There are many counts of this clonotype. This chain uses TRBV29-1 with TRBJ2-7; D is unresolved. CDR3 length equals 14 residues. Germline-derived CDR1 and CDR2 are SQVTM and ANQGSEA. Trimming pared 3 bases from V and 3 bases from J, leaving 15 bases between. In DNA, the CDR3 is TGCAGCGTTGAGCTGAATAGAAGTGGCTACGAGCAGTACTTC. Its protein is CSVELNRSGYEQYF.

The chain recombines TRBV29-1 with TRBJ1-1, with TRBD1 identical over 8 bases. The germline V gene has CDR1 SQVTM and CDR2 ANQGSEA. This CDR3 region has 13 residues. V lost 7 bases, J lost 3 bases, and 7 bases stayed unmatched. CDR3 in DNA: TGCAGCGGAGGACAGGGTTTGTACACTGAAGCTTTCTTT. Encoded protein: CSGGQGLYTEAFF.

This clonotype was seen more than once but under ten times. CDR3 in amino acids: CASSQDAGGRRGYTF. The CDR3 DNA is TGCGCCAGCAGCCAAGATGCAGGGGGCCGAAGAGGCTACACCTTC. V usage is TRBV4-3 and J usage is TRBJ1-2; 8 bases are shared with TRBD1. CDR1 and CDR2 from the germline V gene are LGHNA and YSLEER. The J segment lost 8 bases and the V segment lost 0 bases, leaving 8 bases of the junction unmatched. The CDR3 contains 15 residues.

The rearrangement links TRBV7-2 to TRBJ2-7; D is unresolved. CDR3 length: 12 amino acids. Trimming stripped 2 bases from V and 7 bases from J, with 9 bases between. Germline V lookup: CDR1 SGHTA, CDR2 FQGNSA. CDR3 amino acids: CASSLRIGEQYF. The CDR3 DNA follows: TGTGCCAGCAGCTTAAGGATAGGAGAGCAGTACTTC.

The CDR3 DNA is TGTGCCAGCAGTGGACTAGTTGGCACCGGGGAGCTGTTTTTT. Translation gives CASSGLVGTGELFF. The V gene is TRBV6-1, the J gene TRBJ2-2; D may be TRBD2 (6 bases). The germline gives CDR1 MNHNS, CDR2 SASEGT. The V and J ends lost 4 bases and 4 bases respectively, with 10 bases between them. CDR3 length: 14 amino acids.

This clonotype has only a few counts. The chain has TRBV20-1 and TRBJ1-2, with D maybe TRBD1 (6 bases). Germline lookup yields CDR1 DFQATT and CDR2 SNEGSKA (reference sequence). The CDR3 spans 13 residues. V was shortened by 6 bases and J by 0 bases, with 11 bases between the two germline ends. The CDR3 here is CSARDISNYGYTF. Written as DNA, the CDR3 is TGCAGTGCCCGGGACATATCTAACTATGGCTACACCTTC.

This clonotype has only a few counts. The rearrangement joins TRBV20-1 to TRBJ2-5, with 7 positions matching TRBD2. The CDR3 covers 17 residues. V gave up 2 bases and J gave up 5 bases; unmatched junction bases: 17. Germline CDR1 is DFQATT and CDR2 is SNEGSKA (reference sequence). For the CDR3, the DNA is TGCAGTGCTAGACATATGCGACTAGCTGACTATCTCGAGACCCAGTACTTC. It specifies CSARHMRLADYLETQYF.

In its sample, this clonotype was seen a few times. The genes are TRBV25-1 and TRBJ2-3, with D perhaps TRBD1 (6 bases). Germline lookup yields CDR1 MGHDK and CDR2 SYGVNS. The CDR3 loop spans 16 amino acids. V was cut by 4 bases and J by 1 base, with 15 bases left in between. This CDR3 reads CASSAYRDIGTDTQYF. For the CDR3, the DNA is TGTGCCAGCAGTGCTTACCGGGACATAGGCACAGATACGCAGTATTTT. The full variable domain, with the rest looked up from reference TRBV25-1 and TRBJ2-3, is EADIYQTPRYLVIGTGKKITLECSQTMGHDKMYWYQQDPGMELHLIHYSYGVNSTEKGDLSSESTVSRIRTEHFPLTLESARPSHTSQYLCASSAYRDIGTDTQYFGPGTRLTVL.

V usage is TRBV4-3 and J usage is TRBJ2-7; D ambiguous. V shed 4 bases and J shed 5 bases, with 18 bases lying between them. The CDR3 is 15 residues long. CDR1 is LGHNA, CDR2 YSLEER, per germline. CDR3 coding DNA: TGCGCCAGCAGCCCCCGTTTTGCACCCGCCGACGAGCAGTACTTC. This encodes CASSPRFAPADEQYF.

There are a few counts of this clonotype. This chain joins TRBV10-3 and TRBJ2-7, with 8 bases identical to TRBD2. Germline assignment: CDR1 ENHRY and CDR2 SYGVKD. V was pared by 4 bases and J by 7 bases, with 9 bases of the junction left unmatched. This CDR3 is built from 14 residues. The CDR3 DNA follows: TGTGCCATCAGTGCGAACGGGAGGGCAGGTGAGCAGTACTTC. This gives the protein CAISANGRAGEQYF.

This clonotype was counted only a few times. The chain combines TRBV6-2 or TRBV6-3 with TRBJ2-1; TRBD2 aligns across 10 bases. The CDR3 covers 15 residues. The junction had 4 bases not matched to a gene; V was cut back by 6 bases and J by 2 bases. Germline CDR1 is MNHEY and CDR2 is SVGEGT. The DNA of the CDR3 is TGTGCCAGCAGATTTAGCGGGAGGCCCTACAATGAGCAGTTCTTC. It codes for CASRFSGRPYNEQFF.

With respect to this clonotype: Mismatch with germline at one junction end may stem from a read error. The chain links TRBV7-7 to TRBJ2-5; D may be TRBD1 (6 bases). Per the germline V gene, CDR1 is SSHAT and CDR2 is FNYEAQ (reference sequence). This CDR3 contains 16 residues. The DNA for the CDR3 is TGTGCTAGCAGCTTAGGGGGTTTACCCCCCCGGGAGACCCAGTACTTC. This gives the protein CASSLGGLPPRETQYF.

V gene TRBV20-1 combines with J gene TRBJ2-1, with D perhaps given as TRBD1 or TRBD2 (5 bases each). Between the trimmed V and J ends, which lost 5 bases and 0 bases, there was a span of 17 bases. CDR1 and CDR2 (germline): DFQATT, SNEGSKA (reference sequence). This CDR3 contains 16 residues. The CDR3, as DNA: TGCAGTGCTCAGAAAGCCCGGGGCCTCTCCTACAATGAGCAGTTCTTC. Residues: CSAQKARGLSYNEQFF.

CDR3 protein: CASSSTSGSTHFYNEQFF. For the CDR3, the DNA is TGTGCCAGCAGCTCTACTAGCGGGAGTACCCATTTCTACAATGAGCAGTTCTTC. The chain couples TRBV7-8 to TRBJ2-1, with TRBD2 matching 11 bases. Trimming cost V 4 bases and J 3 bases; bases outside gene matches: 11. The CDR3 sequence is 18 residues long. In germline, CDR1 is SGHVS, CDR2 FQNEAQ.

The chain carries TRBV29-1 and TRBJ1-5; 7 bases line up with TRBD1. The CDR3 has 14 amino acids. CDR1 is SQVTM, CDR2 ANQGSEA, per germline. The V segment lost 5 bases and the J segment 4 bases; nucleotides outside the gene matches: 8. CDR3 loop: CSVIWDSVNQPQHF. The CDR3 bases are TGCAGCGTTATCTGGGACAGCGTTAATCAGCCCCAGCATTTT.

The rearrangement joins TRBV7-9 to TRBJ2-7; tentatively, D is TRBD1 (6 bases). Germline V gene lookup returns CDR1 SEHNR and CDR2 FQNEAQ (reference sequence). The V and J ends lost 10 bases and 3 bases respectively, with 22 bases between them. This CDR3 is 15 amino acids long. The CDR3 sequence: CATISLQGANYEQYF. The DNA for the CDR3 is TGTGCCACCATTTCCCTACAGGGCGCCAACTACGAGCAGTACTTC.

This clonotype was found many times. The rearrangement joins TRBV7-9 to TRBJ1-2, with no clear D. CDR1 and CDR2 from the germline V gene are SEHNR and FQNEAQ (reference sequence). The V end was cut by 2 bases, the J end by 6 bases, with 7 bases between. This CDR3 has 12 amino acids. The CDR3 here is CASSLRGHGYTF. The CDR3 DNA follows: TGTGCCAGCAGCTTACGGGGTCATGGCTACACCTTC.

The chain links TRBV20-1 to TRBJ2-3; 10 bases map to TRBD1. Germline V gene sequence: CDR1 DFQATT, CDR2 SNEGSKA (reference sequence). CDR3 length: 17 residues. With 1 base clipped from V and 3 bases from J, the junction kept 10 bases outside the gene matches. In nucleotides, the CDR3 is TGCAGTGCTAGAGGGTTGCGGAGGACAGGGGGGACAGATACGCAGTATTTT. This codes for CSARGLRRTGGTDTQYF.

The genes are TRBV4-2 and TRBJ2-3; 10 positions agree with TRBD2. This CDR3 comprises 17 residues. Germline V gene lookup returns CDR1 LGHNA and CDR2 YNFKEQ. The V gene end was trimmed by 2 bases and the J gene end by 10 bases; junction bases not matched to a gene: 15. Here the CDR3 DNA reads TGTGCCAGCAGCCAATCCTCTAGCGGGGGCGCAGGGTGGGCGCAGTATTTT. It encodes CASSQSSSGGAGWAQYF.

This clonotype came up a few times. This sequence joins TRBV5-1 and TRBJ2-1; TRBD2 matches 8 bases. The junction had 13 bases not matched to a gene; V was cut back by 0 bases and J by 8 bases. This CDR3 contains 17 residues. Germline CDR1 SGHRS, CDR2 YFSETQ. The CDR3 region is CASSLGPSRGAGDEQFF. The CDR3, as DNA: TGCGCCAGCAGCTTGGGACCTTCGCGGGGGGCGGGGGATGAGCAGTTCTTC.

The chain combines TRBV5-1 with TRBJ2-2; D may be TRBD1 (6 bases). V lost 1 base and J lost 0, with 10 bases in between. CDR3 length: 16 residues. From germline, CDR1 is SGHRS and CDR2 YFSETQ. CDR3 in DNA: TGCGCCAGCAGCTTGTCCAGGACAGCGAACACCGGGGAGCTGTTTTTT. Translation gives CASSLSRTANTGELFF.

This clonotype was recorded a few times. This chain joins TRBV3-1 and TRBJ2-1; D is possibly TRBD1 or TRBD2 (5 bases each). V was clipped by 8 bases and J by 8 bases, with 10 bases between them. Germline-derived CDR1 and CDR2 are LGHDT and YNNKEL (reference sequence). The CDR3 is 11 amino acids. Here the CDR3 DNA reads TGTGCCAGCCGGGGCATAGATGAGCAGTTCTTC. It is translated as CASRGIDEQFF.

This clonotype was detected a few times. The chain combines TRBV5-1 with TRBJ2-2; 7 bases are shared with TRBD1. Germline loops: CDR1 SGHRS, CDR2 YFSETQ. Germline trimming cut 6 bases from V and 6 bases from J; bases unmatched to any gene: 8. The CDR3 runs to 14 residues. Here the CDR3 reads CASTRQQGSGELFF. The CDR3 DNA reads TGCGCCAGCACCCGCCAACAGGGGTCCGGGGAGCTGTTTTTT.

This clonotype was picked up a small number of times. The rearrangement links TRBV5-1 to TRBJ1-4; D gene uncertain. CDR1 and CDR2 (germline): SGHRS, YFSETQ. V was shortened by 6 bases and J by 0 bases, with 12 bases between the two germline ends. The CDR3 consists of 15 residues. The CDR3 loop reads CASTAFGATNEKLFF. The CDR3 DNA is TGCGCCAGCACGGCCTTTGGGGCAACTAATGAAAAACTGTTTTTT.

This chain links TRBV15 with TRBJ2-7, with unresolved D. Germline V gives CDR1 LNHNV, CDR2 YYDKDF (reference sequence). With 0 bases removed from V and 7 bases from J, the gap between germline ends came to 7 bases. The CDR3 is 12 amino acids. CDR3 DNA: TGTGCCACCAGCAGAGAGGTTGATGAGCAGTACTTC. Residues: CATSREVDEQYF.

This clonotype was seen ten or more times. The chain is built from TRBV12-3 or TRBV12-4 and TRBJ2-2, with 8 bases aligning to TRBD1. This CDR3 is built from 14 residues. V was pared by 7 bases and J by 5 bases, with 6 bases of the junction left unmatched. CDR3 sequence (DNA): TGTGCCAGCAACCCTAGGACAGGGACCGGGGAGCTGTTTTTT. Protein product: CASNPRTGTGELFF.